This T cell receptor (beta chain) originates from a study of T cells after yellow fever vaccination. Study summary: Where fractions had low cell numbers, libraries were prepared from them with the SMART-Seq v4 Ultra Low Input RNA kit. General study results and limits: Among primary-vaccination clones, most reappeared after the booster, at approximately 97% for CD4 and roughly 88% for CD8. The secondary response was weaker but peaked faster, day 5 versus 15.

A process of 5'RACE template switching, which added a universal primer site and UMIs, was used to make TCR cDNA. MiXCR was run by TCRdb on the 5' RACE reads, yielding one entry per CDR3 protein. The sample includes roughly 120,000 distinct CDR3 sequences, 7.4% of them seen just once. The table lists this clonotype with many counts. Its antigen is not identified. This CDR3 region has 13 residues. CDR1 LGHNA and CDR2 YSLEER come from the germline V gene. Between the trimmed V and J ends, which lost 6 bases and 4 bases, there was a span of 11 bases. This receptor was taken from a young man who received the YFV17D yellow fever vaccine. The chain uses TRBV4-3 and TRBJ2-3; the D gene is possibly TRBD2 (6 bases). Sample: CD4+ T cells sorted from PBMCs, taken about 10 days after the first yellow fever vaccination. The DNA of the CDR3 is TGCGCCAGCAGGAAGAGCGGGTCAGATACGCAGTATTTT. Encoded protein: CASRKSGSDTQYF.